This entry lists 17 T cell receptor beta chains sequenced from one sample in a study of OX40 agonist ivuxolimab in advanced cancers. Repertoires were generated with immunoSEQ multiplex PCR, while TCRdb's copy carries only in-frame clones and drops some. The data show some 50,000 clones, with 81% seen just once and 5% to 7.5% held by the top ten. The sample consisted of CD4+ or CD8+ T cells sorted from blood, taken in a trial of the OX40 agonist ivuxolimab. These receptors were taken from an adult with an advanced solid tumor such as melanoma, head and neck, liver or kidney cancer.

The rearrangement joins TRBV25-1 to TRBJ2-7; 7 bases align to TRBD2. CDR1 is MGHDK, CDR2 SYGVNS, per germline. Unmatched junction bases numbered 6, after V lost 5 bases and J lost 2 bases. This CDR3 comprises 14 residues. The CDR3 bases are TGTGCCAGCAGTAAAGCGGGACGACCCTACGAGCAGTACTTC. Its protein product is CASSKAGRPYEQYF.

CDR3 in amino acids: CASSPFEGEIDEQYV. The CDR3 bases are TGTGCCAGCTCACCCTTCGAGGGGGAGATCGACGAGCAGTACGTC. J is TRBJ2-7 and V is TRBV18, with D perhaps TRBD1 (6 bases). Germline assignment: CDR1 KGHSH and CDR2 LQKENI. The length of the CDR3 is 15 residues. The V gene lost 3 bases and the J gene lost 5 bases, with 17 bases spanning the gap.

This chain connects TRBV9 to TRBJ1-2; 7 nucleotides align to TRBD1. Trimming removed 3 bases from V and 4 bases from J; junction bases left unmatched: 0. The V gene's germline CDR1 is SGDLS and CDR2 YYNGEE. The CDR3 is made up of 12 amino acids. CDR3 amino acids: CASSGQGYGYTF. CDR3 in DNA: TGTGCCAGCAGCGGACAGGGCTATGGCTACACCTTC.

The chain has TRBV7-9 and TRBJ2-1; the D gene is possibly TRBD2 (6 bases). Deletions cut 4 bases from V and 7 bases from J, with 23 bases between. The CDR3 runs 17 residues. Germline lookup yields CDR1 SEHNR and CDR2 FQNEAQ (reference sequence). The DNA for the CDR3 is TGTGCCAGCAGCTACCCGGGACTCCGGTCCCGTATTAATGAGCAGTTCTTC. Amino acid sequence: CASSYPGLRSRINEQFF.

The chain joins TRBV6-5 to TRBJ2-5; D ambiguous. Germline-derived CDR1 and CDR2 are MNHEY and SVGAGI. The CDR3 has 15 amino acids. Trimming shortened V by 1 base and J by 1 base, and 10 bases separated the two germline ends. The chain's CDR3 is CASSYFRSSQETQYF. The CDR3 DNA reads as TGTGCCAGCAGTTACTTTCGGTCGTCCCAAGAGACCCAGTACTTC.

The rearrangement uses TRBV6-1 and TRBJ2-7; 7 nucleotides agree with TRBD2. This CDR3 has 15 amino acids. Germline V CDR1 and CDR2: MNHNS, SASEGT. With V trimmed by 0 bases and J by 4 bases, 6 bases remained unmatched. CDR3 DNA sequence: TGTGCCAGCAGTGAAGCTTCCTGGGGGGGTTACGAGCAGTACGTC. It is translated as CASSEASWGGYEQYV.

This chain joins TRBV27 and TRBJ2-1; tentative D call: TRBD2 (6 bases). Per the germline V gene, CDR1 is MNHEY and CDR2 is SMNVEV (reference sequence). Trimming took off 0 bases at V and 7 bases at J, with 19 bases between the two ends. This CDR3 is built from 17 residues. CDR3 DNA sequence: TGTGCCAGCAGTTTATCGGGGAGGTCCCGGGGTTGGAATGAGCAGTTCTTC. Amino acids: CASSLSGRSRGWNEQFF.

This chain's CDR3 is CASSSTGYSPLHF. As DNA, the CDR3 is TGTGCCAGCAGCTCAACAGGGTATTCACCCCTCCACTTT. The J gene is TRBJ1-6, the V gene TRBV13, with D perhaps TRBD1 (6 bases). Per germline, CDR1 PRHDT and CDR2 FYEKMQ (reference sequence). The CDR3 is made up of 13 amino acids. The V end lost 4 bases, the J end lost 8 bases, and 9 bases lay between the germline ends.

This chain's CDR3 is CASSLSFVPATNEKLFF. The CDR3, as DNA: TGTGCCAGCAGTTTATCGTTCGTGCCCGCAACTAATGAAAAACTGTTTTTT. This rearrangement joins TRBV27 to TRBJ1-4, with unresolved D. The CDR3 spans 17 residues. The germline V gene encodes CDR1 MNHEY and CDR2 SMNVEV (reference sequence). The V end was cut by 0 bases, the J end by 0 bases, with 11 bases between.

The chain couples TRBV4-3 to TRBJ1-5; TRBD1 is a possible D gene (5 bases). The CDR3 has 15 amino acids. Trimming shortened V by 0 bases and J by 5 bases, and 11 bases separated the two germline ends. In germline, CDR1 is LGHNA, CDR2 YSLEER. The chain's CDR3 is CASSQDAVGDQPQHF. The CDR3 DNA reads TGCGCCAGCAGCCAAGACGCCGTGGGGGATCAGCCCCAGCATTTT.

The chain combines TRBV2 with TRBJ2-7; weak D call: TRBD1 (6 bases). With 6 bases removed from V and 5 bases from J, the gap between germline ends came to 20 bases. The CDR3 length is 15 residues. CDR1 SNHLY and CDR2 FYNNEI come from the germline V gene. CDR3 sequence: CASSHPGTKKDEQYF. In nucleotides, the CDR3 is TGTGCCAGCAGCCATCCGGGGACAAAGAAGGACGAGCAGTACTTC.

This rearrangement joins TRBV10-3 to TRBJ2-3; 9 nucleotides line up with TRBD2. Germline V gene data show CDR1 as ENHRY and CDR2 as SYGVKD. The CDR3 sequence is 19 residues long. The junction had 12 bases not matched to a gene; V was cut back by 2 bases and J by 0 bases. CDR3 sequence: CAISEPGGVAGESTDTQYF. The CDR3 nucleotides are TGTGCCATCAGTGAGCCCGGAGGGGTAGCGGGGGAGAGCACAGATACGCAGTATTTT.

The rearrangement joins TRBV6-6 to TRBJ1-5; 8 nucleotides match TRBD1. After removal of 5 bases from V and 1 base from J, the junction contained 4 bases not matched to a gene. Germline assignment: CDR1 MNHNY and CDR2 SVGAGI (reference sequence). The CDR3 contains 15 residues. DNA of the CDR3: TGTGCCAGCAGTCACGACAGGGGAAGCAATCAGCCCCAGCATTTT. Amino acids: CASSHDRGSNQPQHF.

The chain has TRBV5-6 and TRBJ1-2; D perhaps matches TRBD1 (5 bases). Trimming pared 0 bases from V and 4 bases from J, leaving 16 bases between. The germline CDR1 and CDR2 sequences are SGHDT and YYEEEE. There are 16 residues in the CDR3. DNA of the CDR3: TGTGCCAGCAGCTTGGAGACAGATCCCCCCCTCTATGGCTACACCTTC. Amino acid sequence: CASSLETDPPLYGYTF. Drawing the rest from reference TRBV5-6 and TRBJ1-2, the complete variable domain is DAGVTQSPTHLIKTRGQQVTLRCSPKSGHDTVSWYQQALGQGPQFIFQYYEEEERQRGNFPDRFSGHQFPNYSSELNVNALLLGDSALYLCASSLETDPPLYGYTFGSGTRLTVV.

CDR3 sequence (DNA): TGTGCCAGCAGTTACCGGAACGAGTACAATGAGCAGTTCTTC. This translates into CASSYRNEYNEQFF. The chain uses TRBV6-5 and TRBJ2-1; D ambiguous. The CDR3 loop spans 14 amino acids. The germline CDR1 and CDR2 sequences are MNHEY and SVGAGI. Trimming took off 2 bases at V and 4 bases at J, with 9 bases between the two ends.

This clone has more than one count but fewer than ten. In DNA, the CDR3 is TGTGCCAGCAGCCTTCTACCGGAGCTCCAGTTCAACAATGAGCAGTTCTTC. It is translated as CASSLLPELQFNNEQFF. The rearrangement uses TRBV28 and TRBJ2-1; the D is unclear. This CDR3 has 17 residues. CDR1 is MDHEN, CDR2 SYDVKM, per germline. Trimming stripped 6 bases from V and 5 bases from J, with 23 bases between.

The chain employs TRBV11-2 and TRBJ2-1; D may be TRBD1 (5 bases). Trimming cost V 4 bases and J 9 bases, with 10 bases left between them. Germline values: CDR1 SGHAT, CDR2 FQNNGV. There are 12 residues in the CDR3. CDR3 sequence reads: CASSSRVPEQFF. In nucleotides, the CDR3 is TGTGCCAGCAGCTCCAGGGTTCCTGAGCAGTTCTTC.